What follows are 2 T cell receptor beta chains derived from one specimen sequenced in a study of shared clonotypes between healthy human individuals. Sequencing was performed with immunoSEQ multiplex PCR; in TCRdb, only in-frame clones are kept and a portion is missing. Among about 1.1 million clones listed, about 80% were seen once. Material: memory CD4+ T cells from PBMCs. Subset meaning: CD45RA-negative fraction. These receptors all come from a man younger than 35 in good health. Some clones in this sample may be carry-over from other donors' samples.

The V call is TRBV5-1, the J call TRBJ2-3; 7 positions agree with TRBD2. The V and J ends lost 3 bases and 0 bases, in that order; junction bases with no gene match: 22. The length of the CDR3 is 21 residues. Germline V gene data show CDR1 as SGHRS and CDR2 as YFSETQ. CDR3: CASSSGGWRESTPTSTDTQYF. The CDR3 coding sequence is TGCGCCAGCAGCTCGGGCGGGTGGCGGGAGTCTACTCCCACTAGCACAGATACGCAGTATTTT.

The chain combines TRBV7-7 with TRBJ2-1, with D possibly being TRBD2 (5 bases). Germline V CDR1 and CDR2: SSHAT, FNYEAQ (reference sequence). The V and J ends lost 5 bases and 5 bases respectively, with 16 bases between them. This CDR3 is 15 amino acids long. CDR3 in amino acids: CASSLTPTSNNEQFF. The DNA of the CDR3 is TGTGCCAGCAGCCTTACCCCCACTAGTAACAATGAGCAGTTCTTC.